These 31 T cell receptor beta chains were sequenced from one sample in a study of shared clonotypes between healthy human individuals. Libraries were prepared by immunoSEQ multiplex PCR; TCRdb keeps only in-frame clonotypes and omits some of them. Counted here are some 2.3 million clones, roughly 93% occurring once; the ten biggest clones make up 0.3% to 0.4%. Sample: naive CD4+ T cells from PBMCs. Regarding subset: CD45RA+ positively selected. These receptors originate from a man aged 18 to 30 in good health. Some clones in this sample may be carry-over from other donors' samples.

The V gene is TRBV11-3, the J gene TRBJ2-2; possibly TRBD2 for D (6 bases). The V end was cut by 3 bases, the J end by 3 bases, with 17 bases between. This CDR3 region has 17 residues. Germline CDR1 and CDR2: SGHNT and YENEEA. The CDR3 loop is CASSFIRFPGDTGELFF. Written as DNA, the CDR3 is TGTGCCAGCAGCTTCATCAGGTTTCCGGGGGACACCGGGGAGCTGTTTTTT.

The gene calls are TRBV7-3 and TRBJ2-2; D not certain. Trimming left V 0 bases short and J 7 bases short, with 6 bases between. The V gene's germline CDR1 is SGHTA and CDR2 FQGTGA. This CDR3 has 13 residues. The CDR3 nucleotides are TGTGCCAGCAGCTTAACACCGAGCGGGGAGCTGTTTTTT. Translating it yields CASSLTPSGELFF.

The chain couples TRBV19 to TRBJ2-5, with 7 positions matching TRBD1. Trimming removed 3 bases from V and 5 bases from J; junction bases left unmatched: 9. This CDR3 has 15 amino acids. Germline-derived CDR1 and CDR2 are LNHDA and SQIVND (reference sequence). DNA of the CDR3: TGTGCCAGTAGTATCCCGGGACAGCGCGTCGAGACCCAGTACTTC. It translates to CASSIPGQRVETQYF.

The chain couples TRBV11-2 to TRBJ2-5; TRBD2 might be the D (6 bases). CDR1 and CDR2 from the germline V gene are SGHAT and FQNNGV. The CDR3 spans 15 residues. The ends were cut back, 5 bases at V and 4 bases at J, with 17 bases in the middle. CDR3 in amino acids: CASSPTGLSLETQYF. CDR3 sequence (DNA): TGTGCCAGCAGCCCGACGGGACTTTCTCTAGAGACCCAGTACTTC.

The chain recombines TRBV6-4 with TRBJ2-6; D call uncertain. In germline, CDR1 is MRHNA, CDR2 SNTAGT. V lost 3 bases to trimming and J lost 2 bases, with 20 bases between them. The CDR3 covers 19 residues. Here the CDR3 DNA reads TGTGCCAGCAGTGATACAAGGGTTCGGTATAAGACTGGGGCCAACGTCCTGACTTTC. It specifies CASSDTRVRYKTGANVLTF.

The rearrangement joins TRBV9 to TRBJ2-7, with D maybe TRBD1 (5 bases). The ends were cut back, 0 bases at V and 7 bases at J, with 11 bases in the middle. This CDR3 is 13 amino acids long. CDR1 is SGDLS and CDR2 is YYNGEE in the germline V gene. The CDR3 nucleotides are TGTGCCAGCAGCGTAGTTGAGGACACAGAGCAGTACTTC. It translates to CASSVVEDTEQYF.

The chain combines TRBV2 with TRBJ2-1, with D possibly being TRBD2 (6 bases). V was shortened by 8 bases and J by 9 bases, with 17 bases between the two germline ends. CDR1 is SNHLY, CDR2 FYNNEI, per germline. The CDR3 is 13 residues long. The CDR3 DNA sequence: TGTGCCAGCTGGACGGGAGATTCGGGTGAGCAGTTCTTC. Its protein product is CASWTGDSGEQFF.

The J gene is TRBJ1-4, the V gene TRBV9, with D possibly matching TRBD1 (6 bases). The CDR3 is made up of 14 amino acids. Germline loops: CDR1 SGDLS, CDR2 YYNGEE. Trimming shortened V by 3 bases and J by 4 bases, and 10 bases separated the two germline ends. CDR3 in amino acids: CASSGGQLNEKLFF. Here the CDR3 DNA reads TGTGCCAGCAGCGGTGGACAGCTTAATGAAAAACTGTTTTTT.

As for this clone: The same CDR3 also results from other DNA sequences found in this sample. The genes are TRBV10-3 and TRBJ1-1; unclear D gene. Per germline, CDR1 ENHRY and CDR2 SYGVKD. V lost 0 bases to trimming and J lost 7 bases, with 9 bases between them. The CDR3 length is 13 residues. Written as DNA, the CDR3 is TGTGCCATCAGTGAGTCCCCAGGCGGTGAAGCTTTCTTT. Translation: CAISESPGGEAFF.

In the case of this clone: The sample contains more than one DNA sequence encoding this CDR3. The V and J genes are TRBV5-1 and TRBJ2-1; D not certain. V shed 0 bases and J shed 5 bases, with 9 bases lying between them. The CDR3 totals 14 residues. Germline V gene sequence: CDR1 SGHRS, CDR2 YFSETQ. The CDR3 DNA reads TGCGCCAGCAGCTTGGGGTCTGAGGACAATGAGCAGTTCTTC. Its translation: CASSLGSEDNEQFF.

This chain uses TRBV28 with TRBJ2-5; D gene unclear. The CDR3 spans 13 residues. The V and J ends lost 2 bases and 3 bases respectively, with 7 bases between them. CDR1 is MDHEN, CDR2 SYDVKM, per germline. The CDR3 is CASSLVGKETQYF. The CDR3 region has the DNA TGTGCCAGCAGTTTAGTGGGTAAAGAGACCCAGTACTTC.

This sequence joins TRBV7-2 and TRBJ2-7, with 10 positions matching TRBD2. The CDR3 has 15 amino acids. Trimming took 0 bases from V and 3 from J; bases not matched to a gene: 2. Per germline, CDR1 SGHTA and CDR2 FQGNSA. CDR3 coding DNA: TGTGCCAGCAGCTTAGCTCCTAGCGGGAGCTACGAGCAGTACTTC. Translated: CASSLAPSGSYEQYF.

This chain links TRBV7-9 with TRBJ1-2, with a weak D call TRBD1 (5 bases). The length of the CDR3 is 15 residues. Germline V gene data show CDR1 as SEHNR and CDR2 as FQNEAQ (reference sequence). The V gene lost 0 bases and the J gene lost 4 bases, with 12 bases spanning the gap. Written as DNA, the CDR3 is TGTGCCAGCAGCTTAGCTGAGGGGTTCAGCTATGGCTACACCTTC. Translated, it gives CASSLAEGFSYGYTF.

The chain employs TRBV7-8 and TRBJ2-1; 9 bases line up with TRBD2. Trimming removed 4 bases from V and 4 bases from J; junction bases left unmatched: 5. Per the germline V gene, CDR1 is SGHVS and CDR2 is FQNEAQ. The CDR3 runs 15 residues. The CDR3 region is CASSSASGTYNEQFF. CDR3 in DNA: TGTGCCAGCAGCTCGGCTAGCGGGACGTACAATGAGCAGTTCTTC.

This clone is a singleton in its sample. This chain connects TRBV7-2 to TRBJ1-3; no clear D. The CDR3 is 15 residues long. V lost 2 bases and J 2 bases, leaving 10 bases between the germline ends. Germline CDR1 and CDR2: SGHTA and FQGNSA. CDR3 in amino acids: CASSLTERTGNTIYF. The DNA for the CDR3 is TGTGCCAGCAGCTTAACAGAGCGCACTGGAAACACCATATATTTT.

CDR3 in amino acids: CASSASKDWTEAFF. The CDR3 region has the DNA TGTGCCAGCAGCGCCAGTAAAGATTGGACTGAAGCTTTCTTT. The gene calls are TRBV6-5 and TRBJ1-1; D unclear. The CDR3 loop spans 14 amino acids. Looked up from germline, CDR1 is MNHEY and CDR2 is SVGAGI. The V gene lost 6 bases and the J gene lost 5 bases, with 16 bases spanning the gap.

The CDR3 spells CSADSPTSGSTDTQYF. In nucleotides, the CDR3 is TGCAGCGCCGACTCCCCCACTAGCGGAAGCACAGATACGCAGTATTTT. The rearrangement joins TRBV29-1 to TRBJ2-3; TRBD2 aligns across 8 bases. CDR1 and CDR2 (germline): SQVTM, ANQGSEA. V gave up 7 bases and J gave up 0 bases; unmatched junction bases: 12. The length of the CDR3 is 16 residues.

V usage is TRBV5-1 and J usage is TRBJ2-3; D is unclear. This CDR3 is built from 15 residues. V was cut by 1 base and J by 3 bases, with 12 bases left in between. The V gene's germline CDR1 is SGHRS and CDR2 YFSETQ. DNA for the CDR3: TGCGCCAGCAGCTTGAGGCTGTTGAATACAGATACGCAGTATTTT. Translated: CASSLRLLNTDTQYF.

The V gene is TRBV5-5, the J gene TRBJ2-3, with TRBD1 matching over 8 bases. Germline-derived CDR1 and CDR2 are SGHKS and YYEKEE (reference sequence). The CDR3 consists of 14 residues. V shed 4 bases, J shed 5 bases, and the junction held 6 bases outside the gene matches. CDR3 sequence reads: CASSTRQGLDTQYF. The CDR3 DNA is TGTGCCAGCAGCACGAGACAGGGGCTAGATACGCAGTATTTT.

J is TRBJ2-7 and V is TRBV11-2, with D uncertain. V gave up 5 bases and J gave up 0 bases, with 5 bases separating them. The germline CDR1 and CDR2 sequences are SGHAT and FQNNGV. This CDR3 contains 12 residues. CDR3 sequence (DNA): TGTGCCAGCAGCCACTCCTCCTACGAGCAGTACTTC. Protein: CASSHSSYEQYF. Looking up the rest from reference TRBV11-2 and TRBJ2-7 gives the full variable domain: EAGVAQSPRYKIIEKRQSVAFWCNPISGHATLYWYQQILGQGPKLLIQFQNNGVVDDSQLPKDRFSAERLKGVDSTLKIQPAKLEDSAVYLCASSHSSYEQYFGPGTRLTVT.

The genes are TRBV5-1 and TRBJ2-3; no definite D call. Germline V gene data show CDR1 as SGHRS and CDR2 as YFSETQ. V lost 5 bases and J 0 bases, leaving 7 bases between the germline ends. CDR3 length: 13 amino acids. CDR3 in DNA: TGCGCCAGCAGTGGGGAAAGCACAGATACGCAGTATTTT. Its protein is CASSGESTDTQYF.

The CDR3, as DNA: TGTGCCAGCTCACCTAAACCGAAGGGGTCCACCGGGGAGCTGTTTTTT. It codes for CASSPKPKGSTGELFF. The rearrangement uses TRBV18 and TRBJ2-2, with D tentatively TRBD1 (5 bases). CDR1 and CDR2 (germline): KGHSH, LQKENI. Trimming took off 3 bases at V and 4 bases at J, with 15 bases between the two ends. CDR3 size: 16 residues.

V is TRBV9 and J is TRBJ1-1, with D unresolved. The V gene lost 3 bases and the J gene lost 0 bases, with 12 bases spanning the gap. The CDR3 spans 15 residues. Germline assignment: CDR1 SGDLS and CDR2 YYNGEE. The CDR3 DNA is TGTGCCAGCAGCGAGCCGGACGACATGAACACTGAAGCTTTCTTT. It is translated as CASSEPDDMNTEAFF.

This rearrangement joins TRBV5-4 to TRBJ1-1; D uncertain. Trimming cost V 3 bases and J 0 bases, with 12 bases left between them. Germline loops: CDR1 SGHNT, CDR2 YYREEE (reference sequence). This CDR3 comprises 15 residues. The CDR3 bases are TGTGCCAGCAGCTCGGGTGGGAACATGAACACTGAAGCTTTCTTT. Protein sequence: CASSSGGNMNTEAFF.

This CDR3 reads CASSLYRSGNTIYF. The CDR3 bases are TGTGCCAGCAGTTTATACAGATCTGGAAACACCATATATTTT. The rearrangement joins TRBV28 to TRBJ1-3; D not certain. The germline V gene encodes CDR1 MDHEN and CDR2 SYDVKM. The length of the CDR3 is 14 residues. V lost 1 base to trimming and J lost 1 base, with 5 bases between them.

Only a few counts were recorded for this clone. The same CDR3 can be traced to other DNA sequences in this sample. The chain couples TRBV20-1 to TRBJ1-1; D unclear. The germline CDR1 and CDR2 sequences are DFQATT and SNEGSKA (reference sequence). This CDR3 comprises 11 residues. The germline V and J ends were trimmed by 3 bases and 2 bases, with 4 bases remaining between them. The CDR3 loop reads CSASSNTEAFF. CDR3 DNA sequence: TGCAGTGCTAGCAGCAACACTGAAGCTTTCTTT.

The chain couples TRBV7-2 to TRBJ2-7; 8 nucleotides line up with TRBD1. Germline lookup yields CDR1 SGHTA and CDR2 FQGNSA. Unmatched junction bases numbered 10, after V lost 6 bases and J lost 6 bases. The length of the CDR3 is 14 residues. This CDR3 reads CASRSDRVRPEQYF. The DNA of the CDR3 is TGTGCCAGCAGATCGGACAGGGTTCGTCCCGAGCAGTACTTC. Based on the CDR3 plus reference TRBV7-2 and TRBJ2-7, the full variable domain is GAGVSQSPSNKVTEKGKDVELRCDPISGHTALYWYRQSLGQGLEFLIYFQGNSAPDKSGLPSDRFSAERTGGSVSTLTIQRTQQEDSAVYLCASRSDRVRPEQYFGPGTRLTVT.

The J gene is TRBJ2-1, the V gene TRBV18; perhaps TRBD2 as D (6 bases). Deletions cut 6 bases from V and 5 bases from J, with 11 bases between. The CDR3 is 13 amino acids. Germline CDR1 KGHSH, CDR2 LQKENI. This CDR3 reads CASSRGGHNEQFF. The CDR3 DNA reads TGTGCCAGCTCCCGCGGAGGGCACAATGAGCAGTTCTTC. Variable domain in full (rest from reference TRBV18 and TRBJ2-1): NAGVMQNPRHLVRRRGQEARLRCSPMKGHSHVYWYRQLPEEGLKFMVYLQKENIIDESGMPKERFSAEFPKEGPSILRIQQVVRGDSAAYFCASSRGGHNEQFFGPGTRLTVL.

Here the CDR3 reads CAVKGQGSQQYF. CDR3 nucleotide sequence: TGTGCCGTCAAGGGACAGGGGTCCCAGCAGTACTTC. The chain carries TRBV11-2 and TRBJ2-5; 10 nucleotides agree with TRBD1. CDR1 and CDR2 (germline): SGHAT, FQNNGV. The CDR3 loop spans 12 amino acids. The V segment lost 11 bases and the J segment 11 bases; nucleotides outside the gene matches: 11.

The count of this clone is one. The V gene is TRBV10-3, the J gene TRBJ1-2; 7 bases align to TRBD1. Trimming removed 2 bases from V and 8 bases from J; junction bases left unmatched: 8. From germline, CDR1 is ENHRY and CDR2 SYGVKD. The CDR3 has 14 amino acids. The CDR3 region is CAISERRGQGGYTF. The DNA of the CDR3 is TGTGCCATCAGTGAGCGGAGGGGGCAAGGCGGCTACACCTTC.

In this sample, this clone turned up once. The chain employs TRBV4-3 and TRBJ2-4, with D perhaps TRBD2 (6 bases). The CDR3 covers 19 residues. The germline gives CDR1 LGHNA, CDR2 YSLEER. V was clipped by 0 bases and J by 0 bases, with 18 bases between them. This chain's CDR3 is CASSQDALVGRLAKNIQYF. The CDR3 nucleotides are TGCGCCAGCAGCCAAGACGCTCTTGTCGGGAGACTAGCCAAAAACATTCAGTACTTC.